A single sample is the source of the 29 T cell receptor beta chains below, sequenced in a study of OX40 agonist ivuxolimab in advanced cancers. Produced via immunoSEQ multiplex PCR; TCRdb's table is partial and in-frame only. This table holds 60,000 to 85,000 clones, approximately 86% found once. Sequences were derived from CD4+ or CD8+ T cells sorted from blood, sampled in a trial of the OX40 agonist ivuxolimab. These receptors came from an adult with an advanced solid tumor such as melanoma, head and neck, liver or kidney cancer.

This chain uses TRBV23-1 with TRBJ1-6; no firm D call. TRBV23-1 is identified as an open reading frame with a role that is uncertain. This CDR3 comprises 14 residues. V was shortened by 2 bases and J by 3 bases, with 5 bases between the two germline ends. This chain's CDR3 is CASSQRGYNSPLHF. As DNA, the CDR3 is TGCGCCAGCAGTCAACGGGGCTATAATTCACCCCTCCACTTT.

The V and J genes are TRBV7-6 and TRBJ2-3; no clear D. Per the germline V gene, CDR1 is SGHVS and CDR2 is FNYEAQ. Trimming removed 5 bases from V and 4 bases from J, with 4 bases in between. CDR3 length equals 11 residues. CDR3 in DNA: TGTGCCAGCAGCGTCGCAGATACGCAGTATTTT. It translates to CASSVADTQYF.

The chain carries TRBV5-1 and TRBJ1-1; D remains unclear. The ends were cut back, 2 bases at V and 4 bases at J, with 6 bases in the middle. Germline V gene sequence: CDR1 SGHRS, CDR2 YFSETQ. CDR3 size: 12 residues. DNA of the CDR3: TGCGCCAGCAGCTTAGGGAGCACTGAAGCTTTCTTT. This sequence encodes CASSLGSTEAFF.

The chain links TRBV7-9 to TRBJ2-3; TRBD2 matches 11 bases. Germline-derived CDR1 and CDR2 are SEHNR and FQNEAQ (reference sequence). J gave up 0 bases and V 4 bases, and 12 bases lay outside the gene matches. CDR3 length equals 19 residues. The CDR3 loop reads CASSSPGLAGGPSTDTQYF. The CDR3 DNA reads TGTGCCAGCAGCTCCCCCGGGCTAGCGGGGGGCCCTAGCACAGATACGCAGTATTTT. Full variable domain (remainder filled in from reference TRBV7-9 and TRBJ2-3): DTGVSQNPRHKITKRGQNVTFRCDPISEHNRLYWYRQTLGQGPEFLTYFQNEAQLEKSRLLSDRFSAERPKGSFSTLEIQRTEQGDSAMYLCASSSPGLAGGPSTDTQYFGPGTRLTVL.

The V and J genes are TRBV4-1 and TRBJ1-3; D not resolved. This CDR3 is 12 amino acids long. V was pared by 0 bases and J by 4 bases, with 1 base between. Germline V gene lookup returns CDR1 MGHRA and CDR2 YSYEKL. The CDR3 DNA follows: TGCGCCAGCAGCCAAGAAGGAAACACCATATATTTT. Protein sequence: CASSQEGNTIYF.

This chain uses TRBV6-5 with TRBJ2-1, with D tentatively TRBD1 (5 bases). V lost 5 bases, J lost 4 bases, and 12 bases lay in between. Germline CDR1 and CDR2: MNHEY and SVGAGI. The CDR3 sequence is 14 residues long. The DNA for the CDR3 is TGTGCCAGCAGTGAACCAGGGTCTTACAATGAGCAGTTCTTC. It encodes CASSEPGSYNEQFF.

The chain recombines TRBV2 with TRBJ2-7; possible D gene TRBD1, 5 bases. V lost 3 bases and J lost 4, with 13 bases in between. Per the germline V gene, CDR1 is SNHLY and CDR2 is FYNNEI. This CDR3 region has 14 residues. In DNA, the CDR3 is TGTGCCAGCAGTGACAGGGCTCGGTTTTACGAGCAGTACTTC. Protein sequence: CASSDRARFYEQYF.

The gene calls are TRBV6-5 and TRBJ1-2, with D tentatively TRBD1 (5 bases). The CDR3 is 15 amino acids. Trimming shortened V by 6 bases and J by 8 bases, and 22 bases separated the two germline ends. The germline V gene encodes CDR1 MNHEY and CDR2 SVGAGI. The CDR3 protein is CASSLKPRGTGGYTF. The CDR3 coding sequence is TGTGCCAGCAGCCTGAAACCTCGGGGGACTGGGGGCTACACCTTC.

The CDR3 spells CASSLWTSRGTGELFF. CDR3 coding DNA: TGTGCCAGCAGCCTATGGACTAGCCGGGGGACCGGGGAGCTGTTTTTT. The V gene is TRBV5-4, the J gene TRBJ2-2, with 8 bases matching TRBD2. The CDR3 length is 16 residues. The junction had 10 bases not matched to a gene; V was cut back by 4 bases and J by 5 bases. CDR1 SGHNT and CDR2 YYREEE come from the germline V gene (reference sequence).

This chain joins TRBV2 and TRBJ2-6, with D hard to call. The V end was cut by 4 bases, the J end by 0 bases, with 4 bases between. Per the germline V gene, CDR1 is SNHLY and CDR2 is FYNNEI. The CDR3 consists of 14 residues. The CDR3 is CASSGDSGANVLTF. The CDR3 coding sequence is TGTGCCAGCAGTGGGGACTCTGGGGCCAACGTCCTGACTTTC.

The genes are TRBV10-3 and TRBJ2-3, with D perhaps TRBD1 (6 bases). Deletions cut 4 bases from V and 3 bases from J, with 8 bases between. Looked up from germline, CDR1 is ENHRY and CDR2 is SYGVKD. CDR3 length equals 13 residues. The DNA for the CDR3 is TGTGCCATCAGTGTAGGACAGACAGATACGCAGTATTTT. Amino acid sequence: CAISVGQTDTQYF.

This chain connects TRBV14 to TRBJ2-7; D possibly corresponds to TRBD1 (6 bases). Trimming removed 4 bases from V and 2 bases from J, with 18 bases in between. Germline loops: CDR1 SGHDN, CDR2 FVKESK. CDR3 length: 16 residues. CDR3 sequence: CASSRKGGEATYEQYF. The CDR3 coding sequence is TGTGCCAGCAGCCGGAAAGGGGGAGAGGCCACCTACGAGCAGTACTTC.

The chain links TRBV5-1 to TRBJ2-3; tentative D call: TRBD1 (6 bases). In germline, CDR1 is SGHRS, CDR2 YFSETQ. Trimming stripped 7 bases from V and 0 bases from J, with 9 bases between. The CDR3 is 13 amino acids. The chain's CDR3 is CASSGQSTDTQYF. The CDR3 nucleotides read TGCGCCAGCTCGGGACAAAGCACAGATACGCAGTATTTT.

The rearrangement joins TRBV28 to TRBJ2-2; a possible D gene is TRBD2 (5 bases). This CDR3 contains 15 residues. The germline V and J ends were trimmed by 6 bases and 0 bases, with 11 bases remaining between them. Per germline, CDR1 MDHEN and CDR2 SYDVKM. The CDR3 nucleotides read TGTGCCAGCAGACGGGCGGGCCCGAACACCGGGGAGCTGTTTTTT. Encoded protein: CASRRAGPNTGELFF.

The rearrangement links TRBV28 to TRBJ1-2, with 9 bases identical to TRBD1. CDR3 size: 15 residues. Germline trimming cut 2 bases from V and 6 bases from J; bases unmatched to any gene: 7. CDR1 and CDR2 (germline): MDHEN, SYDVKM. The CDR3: CASSLIGQGLHGYTF. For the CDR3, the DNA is TGTGCCAGCAGTTTAATAGGACAGGGGCTACATGGCTACACCTTC.

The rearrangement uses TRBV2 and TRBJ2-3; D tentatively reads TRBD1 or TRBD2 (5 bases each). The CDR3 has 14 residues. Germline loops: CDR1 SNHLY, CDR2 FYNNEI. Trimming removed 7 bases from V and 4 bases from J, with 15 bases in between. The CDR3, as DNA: TGTGCCAGCACAAGGGAGAAAGGGGCAGATACGCAGTATTTT. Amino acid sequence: CASTREKGADTQYF.

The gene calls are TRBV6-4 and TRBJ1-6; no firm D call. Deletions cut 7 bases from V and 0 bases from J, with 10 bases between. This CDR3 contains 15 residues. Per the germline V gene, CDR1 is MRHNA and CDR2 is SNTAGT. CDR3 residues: CASTDLISYNSPLHF. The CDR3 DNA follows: TGTGCCAGCACCGACTTAATCTCCTATAATTCACCCCTCCACTTT.

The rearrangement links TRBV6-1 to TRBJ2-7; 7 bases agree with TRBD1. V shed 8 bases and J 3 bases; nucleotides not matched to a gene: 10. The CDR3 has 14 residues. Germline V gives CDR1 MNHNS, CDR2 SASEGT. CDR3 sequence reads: CASPPTGQLYEQYF. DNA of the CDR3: TGTGCCAGCCCCCCGACGGGACAGCTCTACGAGCAGTACTTC.

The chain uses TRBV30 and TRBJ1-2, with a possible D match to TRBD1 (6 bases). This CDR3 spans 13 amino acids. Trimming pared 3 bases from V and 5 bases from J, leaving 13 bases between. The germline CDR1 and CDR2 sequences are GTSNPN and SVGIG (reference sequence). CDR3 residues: CAWRVQGGYGYTF. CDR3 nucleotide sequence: TGTGCCTGGAGGGTCCAAGGGGGATATGGCTACACCTTC.

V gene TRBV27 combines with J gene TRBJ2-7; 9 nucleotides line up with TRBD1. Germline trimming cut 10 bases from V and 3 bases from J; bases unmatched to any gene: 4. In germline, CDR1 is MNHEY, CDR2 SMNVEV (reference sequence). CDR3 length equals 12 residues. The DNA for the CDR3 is TGTGCCACCGGGACAGGGTGCTACGAGCAGTACTTC. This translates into CATGTGCYEQYF.

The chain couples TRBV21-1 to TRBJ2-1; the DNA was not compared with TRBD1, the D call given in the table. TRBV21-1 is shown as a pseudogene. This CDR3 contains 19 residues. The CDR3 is CASSKLRNLRDRETIEQFF. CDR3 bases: TGTGCCAGCAGCAAACTCCGTAACCTACGGGACAGGGAGACAATTGAGCAGTTCTTC.

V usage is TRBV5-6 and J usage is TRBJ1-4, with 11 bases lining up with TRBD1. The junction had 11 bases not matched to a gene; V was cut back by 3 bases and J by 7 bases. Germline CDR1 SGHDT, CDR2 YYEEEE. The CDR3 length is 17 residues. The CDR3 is CASSSVGQGALGEKLFF. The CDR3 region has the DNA TGTGCCAGCAGCTCTGTAGGACAGGGGGCGCTGGGTGAAAAACTGTTTTTT.

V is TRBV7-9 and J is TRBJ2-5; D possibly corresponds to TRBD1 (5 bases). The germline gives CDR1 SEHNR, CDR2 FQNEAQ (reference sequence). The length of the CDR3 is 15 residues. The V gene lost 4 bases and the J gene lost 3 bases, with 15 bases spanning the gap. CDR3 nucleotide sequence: TGTGCCAGCAGCTCGCCATCAGGGTCCAAAGAGACCCAGTACTTC. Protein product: CASSSPSGSKETQYF.

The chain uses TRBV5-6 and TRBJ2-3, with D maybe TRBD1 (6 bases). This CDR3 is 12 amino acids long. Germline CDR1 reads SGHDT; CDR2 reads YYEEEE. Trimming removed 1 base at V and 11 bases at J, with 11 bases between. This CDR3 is CASSLPQGGQYF. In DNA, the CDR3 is TGTGCCAGCAGCTTGCCCCAAGGGGGGCAGTATTTT. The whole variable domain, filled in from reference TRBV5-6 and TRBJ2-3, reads DAGVTQSPTHLIKTRGQQVTLRCSPKSGHDTVSWYQQALGQGPQFIFQYYEEEERQRGNFPDRFSGHQFPNYSSELNVNALLLGDSALYLCASSLPQGGQYFGPGTRLTVL.

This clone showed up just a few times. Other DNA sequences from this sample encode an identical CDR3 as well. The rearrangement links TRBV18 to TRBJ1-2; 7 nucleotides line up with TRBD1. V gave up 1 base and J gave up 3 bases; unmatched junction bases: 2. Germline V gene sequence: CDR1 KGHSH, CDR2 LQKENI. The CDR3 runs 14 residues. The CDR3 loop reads CASSPRDSYYGYTF. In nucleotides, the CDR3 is TGTGCCAGCTCACCACGGGACAGCTACTATGGCTACACCTTC.

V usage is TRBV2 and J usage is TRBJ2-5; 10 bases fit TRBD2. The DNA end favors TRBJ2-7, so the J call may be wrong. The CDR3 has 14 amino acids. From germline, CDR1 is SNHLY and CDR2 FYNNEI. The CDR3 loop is CASRLAGVSYEQYF. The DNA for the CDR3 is TGTGCCAGCAGGCTAGCGGGGGTTTCCTACGAGCAGTACTTC.

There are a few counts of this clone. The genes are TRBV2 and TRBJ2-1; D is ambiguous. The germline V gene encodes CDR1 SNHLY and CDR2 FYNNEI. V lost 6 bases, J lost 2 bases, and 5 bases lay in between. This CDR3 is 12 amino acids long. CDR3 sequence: CASSPTYNEQFF. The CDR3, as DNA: TGTGCCAGCAGCCCCACCTACAATGAGCAGTTCTTC.

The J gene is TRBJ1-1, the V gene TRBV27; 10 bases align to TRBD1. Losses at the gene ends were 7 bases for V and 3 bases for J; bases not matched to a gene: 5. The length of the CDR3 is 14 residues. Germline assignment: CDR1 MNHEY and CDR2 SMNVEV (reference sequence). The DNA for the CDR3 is TGTGCCAGCATCGACGGACAGGGGGACACTGAAGCTTTCTTT. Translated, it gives CASIDGQGDTEAFF.

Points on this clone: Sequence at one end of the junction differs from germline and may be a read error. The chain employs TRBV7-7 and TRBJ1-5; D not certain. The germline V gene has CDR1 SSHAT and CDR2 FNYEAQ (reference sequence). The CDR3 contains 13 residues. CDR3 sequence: CASSLNSNQPQHF. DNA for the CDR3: TGTGCTAGCAGCTTAAACAGCAATCAGCCCCAGCATTTT. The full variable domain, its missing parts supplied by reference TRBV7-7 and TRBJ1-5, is GAGVSQSPRYKVTKRGQDVTLRCDPISSHATLYWYQQALGQGPEFLTYFNYEAQPDKSGLPSDRFSAERPEGSISTLTIQRTEQRDSAMYRCASSLNSNQPQHFGDGTRLSIL.